This T cell receptor (beta chain) is drawn from a study of T cell responses to AZD1222 COVID-19 vaccine. The wider study: Pooling of second doses given at about 4 or about 12 weeks was done. Study-wide points: AZD1222 recipients seropositive at baseline numbered only six or seven. Mostly white British, mostly female donors; authors suggested clonal diversity may be underestimated. After the peak T cell response, and only then, were repertoires sampled.

Germline V lookup: CDR1 SGHKS, CDR2 YYEKEE (reference sequence). V was clipped by 7 bases and J by 2 bases, with 22 bases between them. The CDR3 is 17 amino acids. A note on this clone: Its antigen remains unknown.

TCRdb keeps only in-frame clones here, not all; method: immunoSEQ multiplex PCR. The data contain about 130,000 clones, more than 70% of them singletons. This sequence was found in an adult in good health. Material: peripheral blood, obtained on day 0 of AZD1222 vaccination. The gene calls are TRBV5-5 and TRBJ1-5; no firm D call. CDR3 residues: CASSPRPPGGGNQPQHF. The CDR3 bases are TGTGCCAGCTCACCGAGGCCACCGGGCGGAGGCAATCAGCCCCAGCATTTT.